One sample yielded the 21 T cell receptor beta chains listed below, sequenced in a study of blood T cell repertoires in COVID-19. Profiling relied on immunoSEQ multiplex PCR, and the TCRdb table lists in-frame clones only, not all of them. Of 250,000 to 350,000 clones in the sample, more than 70% were seen once. Sequences were obtained from PBMCs or T cells enriched from blood (not recorded which). The receptors here all came from a woman aged 25 to 39 who had recovered from COVID-19.

The chain recombines TRBV7-9 with TRBJ1-1; unclear D gene. Per the germline V gene, CDR1 is SEHNR and CDR2 is FQNEAQ (reference sequence). The CDR3 is 12 residues long. V was clipped by 6 bases and J by 1 base, with 6 bases between them. The chain's CDR3 is CASSWANTEAFF. CDR3 coding DNA: TGTGCCAGCAGTTGGGCGAACACTGAAGCTTTCTTT.

Details on this clone: At one boundary the junction diverges from the germline segment, which might be a read error. The rearrangement links TRBV6-6 to TRBJ1-5, with TRBD1 matching 7 bases. Germline loops: CDR1 MNHNY, CDR2 SVGAGI (reference sequence). The CDR3 covers 15 residues. CDR3: CASILQGGGNQPQHF. The CDR3 coding sequence is TGTGCCAGCATCCTTCAGGGGGGAGGCAACCAGCCCCAGCATTTT.

The chain carries TRBV3-1 (or the pseudogene TRBV3-2) and TRBJ2-5, with 7 bases that match TRBD1. Unmatched junction bases numbered 13, after V lost 1 base and J lost 5 bases. CDR3 size: 17 residues. The V gene's germline CDR1 is LGHDT and CDR2 YNNKEL (reference sequence). CDR3 amino acids: CASSQVLGLGGRETQYF. Here the CDR3 DNA reads TGTGCCAGCAGCCAAGTACTCGGGCTAGGGGGCCGGGAGACCCAGTACTTC.

This chain uses TRBV7-8 with TRBJ2-1; TRBD2 matches at 10 bases. Losses at the gene ends were 5 bases for V and 2 bases for J; bases not matched to a gene: 18. Germline loops: CDR1 SGHVS, CDR2 FQNEAQ. This CDR3 is built from 20 residues. The CDR3 loop reads CASSPSGGAGGWTPYNEQFF. CDR3 coding DNA: TGTGCCAGCAGCCCATCTGGGGGAGCGGGAGGGTGGACGCCCTACAATGAGCAGTTCTTC.

CDR3 nucleotide sequence: TGTGCCAGCAGTTTTCCCCTCGAGCAGTACTTC. Translated, it gives CASSFPLEQYF. The chain combines TRBV28 with TRBJ2-7; no reliable D call. Looked up from germline, CDR1 is MDHEN and CDR2 is SYDVKM. V lost 3 bases to trimming and J lost 6 bases, with 6 bases between them. The CDR3 extends over 11 amino acids.

The chain joins TRBV15 to TRBJ1-1; D gene uncertain. CDR3 length: 12 amino acids. Between the trimmed V and J ends, which lost 4 bases and 6 bases, there was a span of 9 bases. The germline gives CDR1 LNHNV, CDR2 YYDKDF (reference sequence). The DNA for the CDR3 is TGTGCCACCAGCATGACTAGTTCTGAAGCTTTCTTT. Its protein is CATSMTSSEAFF. The full variable domain, with the rest looked up from reference TRBV15 and TRBJ1-1, is DAMVIQNPRYQVTQFGKPVTLSCSQTLNHNVMYWYQQKSSQAPKLLFHYYDKDFNNEADTPDNFQSRRPNTSFCFLDIRSPGLGDTAMYLCATSMTSSEAFFGQGTRLTVV.

This rearrangement joins TRBV5-1 to TRBJ2-7; no definite D call. The ends were cut back, 0 bases at V and 0 bases at J, with 7 bases in the middle. CDR1 and CDR2 from the germline V gene are SGHRS and YFSETQ. CDR3 length equals 14 residues. CDR3 in DNA: TGCGCCAGCAGCTTGGGATGGCTCTCCTACGAGCAGTACTTC. This codes for CASSLGWLSYEQYF.

The chain employs TRBV6-5 and TRBJ1-4; TRBD1 matches 7 bases. With 6 bases clipped from V and 3 bases from J, the junction kept 7 bases outside the gene matches. CDR3 length equals 15 residues. CDR1 is MNHEY, CDR2 SVGAGI, per germline. The CDR3 loop is CASSTQGGSNEKLFF. The CDR3 DNA follows: TGTGCCAGCAGCACTCAGGGGGGATCTAATGAAAAACTGTTTTTT.

This sequence joins TRBV4-1 and TRBJ1-5, with 8 bases identical to TRBD1. V lost 4 bases to trimming and J lost 0 bases; unmatched junction nucleotides: 2. The CDR3 covers 15 residues. The germline V gene has CDR1 MGHRA and CDR2 YSYEKL. The CDR3 loop reads CASSPGTGSNQPQHF. The DNA of the CDR3 is TGCGCCAGCAGCCCCGGGACAGGTAGCAATCAGCCCCAGCATTTT.

The rearrangement joins TRBV15 to TRBJ2-3; 10 positions match TRBD2. Germline assignment: CDR1 LNHNV and CDR2 YYDKDF (reference sequence). J was trimmed by 2 bases and V by 0 bases; bases with no gene match: 5. The length of the CDR3 is 17 residues. The CDR3 DNA sequence: TGTGCCACCAGCAGAGAGGACCTAGCGGGGGACACAGATACGCAGTATTTT. Translated: CATSREDLAGDTDTQYF.

The genes are TRBV27 and TRBJ2-1; no reliable D call. With 3 bases removed from V and 3 bases from J, the gap between germline ends came to 6 bases. The CDR3 covers 13 residues. The germline V gene has CDR1 MNHEY and CDR2 SMNVEV (reference sequence). The CDR3 DNA reads as TGTGCCAGCAGTTTCGATAGCTACAATGAGCAGTTCTTC. It is translated as CASSFDSYNEQFF.

The table lists this clone with a few counts. The chain joins TRBV19 to TRBJ1-1, with 7 bases matching TRBD1. Trimming removed 9 bases from V and 3 bases from J; junction bases left unmatched: 4. The V gene's germline CDR1 is LNHDA and CDR2 SQIVND (reference sequence). This CDR3 spans 12 amino acids. CDR3 protein: CASDRAYTEAFF. The CDR3 DNA reads TGTGCCAGCGACAGGGCCTACACTGAAGCTTTCTTT.

The chain is built from TRBV11-2 and TRBJ2-3; D uncertain. The CDR3 extends over 16 amino acids. V lost 5 bases and J lost 4, with 19 bases in between. CDR1 SGHAT and CDR2 FQNNGV come from the germline V gene. CDR3 residues: CASSPETHLTSDTQYF. The CDR3 region has the DNA TGTGCCAGCAGCCCAGAGACACATCTCACCTCAGATACGCAGTATTTT.

This rearrangement joins TRBV2 to TRBJ1-2; no definite D call. CDR3 length: 12 residues. Trimming pared 4 bases from V and 2 bases from J, leaving 5 bases between. Germline V lookup: CDR1 SNHLY, CDR2 FYNNEI. The CDR3 DNA follows: TGTGCCAGCAGTGGACACAACTATGGCTACACCTTC. It is translated as CASSGHNYGYTF. Using reference TRBV2 and TRBJ1-2 for the parts outside the CDR3, the full variable domain is EPEVTQTPSHQVTQMGQEVILRCVPISNHLYFYWYRQILGQKVEFLVSFYNNEISEKSEIFDDQFSVERPDGSNFTLKIRSTKLEDSAMYFCASSGHNYGYTFGSGTRLTVV.

J is TRBJ1-2 and V is TRBV21-1; no DNA check was done on the table's D call, TRBD1. TRBV21-1 is assigned pseudogene status. CDR3 length: 14 amino acids. CDR3 amino acids: CATVRVQGNYGYTF. The CDR3 DNA reads as TGTGCCACCGTTAGGGTCCAGGGAAACTATGGCTACACCTTC.

This clone was seen repeatedly, ten times or more. The chain has TRBV6-6 and TRBJ2-7; possible D gene TRBD1, 6 bases. Germline V gene sequence: CDR1 MNHNY, CDR2 SVGAGI (reference sequence). The CDR3 spans 14 residues. Trimming removed 6 bases at V and 2 bases at J, with 14 bases between. The CDR3 region is CASRDSQAAYEQYF. In DNA form, the CDR3 reads TGTGCCAGCAGGGACAGTCAGGCAGCCTACGAGCAGTACTTC.

This chain links TRBV3-1 (or the pseudogene TRBV3-2) with TRBJ2-3; no reliable D call. Trimming took off 4 bases at V and 2 bases at J, with 10 bases between the two ends. CDR3 length: 14 residues. CDR1 and CDR2 (germline): LGHDT, YNNKEL (reference sequence). The CDR3 coding sequence is TGTGCCAGCAGCCGAAACGAGGTCACAGATACGCAGTATTTT. Translating it yields CASSRNEVTDTQYF.

The V call is TRBV28, the J call TRBJ1-1; D unclear. With 2 bases removed from V and 11 bases from J, the gap between germline ends came to 15 bases. Germline loops: CDR1 MDHEN, CDR2 SYDVKM. The CDR3 covers 13 residues. The CDR3 protein is CASSLHPPNGAFF. CDR3 nucleotide sequence: TGTGCCAGCAGTTTACACCCCCCCAACGGGGCTTTCTTT.

J is TRBJ1-6 and V is TRBV10-1; D possibly corresponds to TRBD1 (5 bases). Germline V CDR1 and CDR2: WNHNN, SYGVQD (reference sequence). Trimming took off 3 bases at V and 8 bases at J, with 11 bases between the two ends. There are 14 residues in the CDR3. This CDR3 reads CASSDGQGYSPLHF. CDR3 DNA sequence: TGCGCCAGCAGTGATGGGCAGGGATATTCACCCCTCCACTTT.

This clone occurred once. The chain links TRBV4-3 to TRBJ2-5; 15 nucleotides align to TRBD2. The trim removed 0 bases at V and 5 bases at J, leaving 1 base unmatched. Germline values: CDR1 LGHNA, CDR2 YSLEER. This CDR3 contains 16 residues. The chain's CDR3 is CASSQDGTSGGETQYF. The DNA of the CDR3 is TGCGCCAGCAGCCAAGATGGGACTAGCGGGGGGGAGACCCAGTACTTC.

This clone has more than one count but fewer than ten. The chain has TRBV6-4 and TRBJ1-1; possibly TRBD1 for D (6 bases). Trimming took off 11 bases at V and 5 bases at J, with 27 bases between the two ends. Germline assignment: CDR1 MRHNA and CDR2 SNTAGT. This CDR3 has 16 residues. The CDR3, as DNA: TGTGCCCCCAAAGGGAAGCAGGGGCCCATTAGGACTGAAGCTTTCTTT. Its translation: CAPKGKQGPIRTEAFF.